This T cell receptor (beta chain) was sequenced during a study of blood T cell repertoires in COVID-19. Libraries were prepared by immunoSEQ multiplex PCR; TCRdb keeps only in-frame clonotypes and omits some of them. The sample contains approximately 210,000 clones, less than 95% of which appear only once. Patients of the Seattle cohort, enrolled during active infection, were followed longitudinally. The sequencing input was peripheral blood. The TCR sequence derives from a man between 25 and 39 years old with COVID-19, enrolled during active disease.

The chain's CDR3 is CASSTSGVTDTQYF. CDR3 in DNA: TGTGCCAGCAGCACTAGCGGGGTGACAGATACGCAGTATTTT. The V call is TRBV3-1 (or the pseudogene TRBV3-2), the J call TRBJ2-3, with 10 bases lining up with TRBD2. Germline lookup yields CDR1 LGHDT and CDR2 YNNKEL (reference sequence). This CDR3 has 14 residues. After removal of 5 bases from V and 3 bases from J, the junction contained 2 bases not matched to a gene.